A single T cell receptor beta chain is shown here with its context. This entry comes from a study of OX40 agonist ivuxolimab in advanced cancers. Study information: Ivuxolimab, which is an agonistic anti-OX40 (CD134) antibody, was administered to the patients.

Generated by immunoSEQ multiplex PCR, the TCRdb table keeps only in-frame clones and is missing some. The top ten hold around 0.84% of the sample, which has about 87,000 clones, roughly 83% seen once. This specimen was CD4+ or CD8+ T cells sorted from blood, taken in a trial of the OX40 agonist ivuxolimab. This TCR was recovered from an adult with an advanced solid tumor such as melanoma, head and neck, liver or kidney cancer.

The CDR3 region has the DNA TGTGCCAGCAGTGACTCCGTAACCGAGCAGTTCTTC. Translation gives CASSDSVTEQFF. The V and J genes are TRBV25-1 and TRBJ2-1, with unresolved D. With 3 bases removed from V and 10 bases from J, the gap between germline ends came to 10 bases. Germline values: CDR1 MGHDK, CDR2 SYGVNS. This CDR3 region has 12 residues.